This note documents a single T cell receptor beta chain sequence. The sample is drawn from a study of regulatory T cells in long-lasting Graves disease. Whole-study context: The study counted Graves' disease as persistent given over 5 years of antithyroid drugs and positive TSH receptor antibodies.

The CDR3 loop spans 18 amino acids. Germline CDR1 reads MDHEN; CDR2 reads SYDVKM. V trimming: 6 bases; J trimming: 4 bases; junction bases outside the gene matches: 19. Time point denoted: persistent/refractory GD, antithyroid drugs over 5 years with positive TRAb. The TCR library was made from RNA extracted from PBMCs. Arm-PCR of CDR3 regions with iRepertoire HTBI primers generated TCR beta libraries. In the source study's methods: Spanning all samples, the identified segments comprised over 50 TRBV and approximately 14 TRBJ. TCRdb used MiXCR to reprocess the multiplex PCR reads, holding one entry per CDR3 protein. These V and J calls are TCRdb output, not the study's own analysis. The sample gives 400,000 to 500,000 distinct CDR3 sequences, 20% to 25% of which show up once; about 6.6% is in the top ten.

This TCR came from a female donor with Graves disease. The V and J genes are TRBV28 and TRBJ2-3; 7 bases are shared with TRBD2. The specimen was peripheral blood mononuclear cells (PBMCs), collected when the disease was refractory, from a patient treated with antithyroid drugs. CDR3 DNA sequence: TGTGCCAGCAGCTCTAAGGTGCTGTGGGACTATGGGGCAGATACGCAGTATTTT. Translation gives CASSSKVLWDYGADTQYF.